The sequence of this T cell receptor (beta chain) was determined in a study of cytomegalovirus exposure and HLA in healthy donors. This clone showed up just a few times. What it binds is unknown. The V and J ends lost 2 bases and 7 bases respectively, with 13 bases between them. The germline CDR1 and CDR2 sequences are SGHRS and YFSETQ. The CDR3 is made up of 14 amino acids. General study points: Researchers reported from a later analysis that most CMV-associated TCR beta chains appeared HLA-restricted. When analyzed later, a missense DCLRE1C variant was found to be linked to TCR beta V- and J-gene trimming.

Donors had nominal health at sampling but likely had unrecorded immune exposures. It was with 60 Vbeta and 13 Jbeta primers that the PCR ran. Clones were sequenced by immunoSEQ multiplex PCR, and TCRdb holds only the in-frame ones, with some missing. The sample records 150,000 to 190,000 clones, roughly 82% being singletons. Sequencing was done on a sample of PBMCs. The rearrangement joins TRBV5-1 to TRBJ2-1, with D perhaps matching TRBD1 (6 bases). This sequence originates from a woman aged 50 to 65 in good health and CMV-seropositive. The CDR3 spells CASSFSTGPNEQFF. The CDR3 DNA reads TGCGCCAGCAGCTTCAGCACAGGGCCTAATGAGCAGTTCTTC.